This T cell receptor (beta chain) was sequenced during a study of preoperative IRX-2 immunotherapy in early breast cancer. V shed 4 bases and J shed 0 bases, with 13 bases lying between them. In germline, CDR1 is KGHSH, CDR2 LQKENI. CDR3 length: 16 residues. Noted treatment: preoperative locoregional IRX-2 cytokine immunotherapy. This phase Ib study tested locoregional IRX-2 cytokine immunotherapy given before surgery. The method was immunoSEQ multiplex PCR; TCRdb's version includes in-frame clones alone and lacks a portion of them. The sample contains roughly 57,000 clones, approximately 93% of which appear only once.

The sample was taken from a patient treated with IRX-2 immunotherapy. This clonotype was obtained from a human donor with breast cancer. The V gene is TRBV18, the J gene TRBJ1-3, with D uncertain. In DNA, the CDR3 is TGTGCCAGCTCACGTCCCAGAGACTTCTCTGGAAACACCATATATTTT. This sequence encodes CASSRPRDFSGNTIYF.